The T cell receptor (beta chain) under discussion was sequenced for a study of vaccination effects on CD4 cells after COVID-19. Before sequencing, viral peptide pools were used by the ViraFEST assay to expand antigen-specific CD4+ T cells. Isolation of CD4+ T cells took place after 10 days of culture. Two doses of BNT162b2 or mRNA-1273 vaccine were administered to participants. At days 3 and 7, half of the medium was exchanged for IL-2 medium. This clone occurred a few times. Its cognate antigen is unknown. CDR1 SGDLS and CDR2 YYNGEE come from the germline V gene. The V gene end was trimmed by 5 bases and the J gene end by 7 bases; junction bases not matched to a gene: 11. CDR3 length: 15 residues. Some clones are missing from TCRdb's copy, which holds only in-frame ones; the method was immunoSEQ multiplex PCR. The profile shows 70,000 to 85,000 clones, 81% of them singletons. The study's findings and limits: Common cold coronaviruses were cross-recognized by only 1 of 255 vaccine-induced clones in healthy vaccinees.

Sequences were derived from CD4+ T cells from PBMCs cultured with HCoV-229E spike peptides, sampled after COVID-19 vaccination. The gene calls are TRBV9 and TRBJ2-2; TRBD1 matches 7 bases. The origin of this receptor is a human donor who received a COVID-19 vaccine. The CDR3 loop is CASSGSTGYGGELFF. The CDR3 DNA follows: TGTGCCAGCAGTGGCTCGACAGGGTACGGCGGGGAGCTGTTTTTT.